The 2 T cell receptor beta chains given below trace back to one sample, sequenced in a study of blood T cell repertoires in COVID-19 (dated by TCRdb to 2019 to 2021). Receptor amplification or capture employed the immunoSEQ multiplex PCR assay. TCRdb holds this immuneACCESS table with in-frame rearrangements only. Some clones are missing; in checked studies, unresolved V genes explain under half, and the rest has no known cause. The sample has approximately 70,000 clones on record, roughly 87% of them singletons. The top ten hold roughly 3.2% of the sample. The sample consisted of peripheral blood. The receptors derive from a woman aged 50 to 60 with COVID-19, enrolled during active disease.

V gene TRBV28 combines with J gene TRBJ2-7; 9 bases map to TRBD2. Germline V gives CDR1 MDHEN, CDR2 SYDVKM. CDR3 length equals 15 residues. Unmatched junction bases numbered 11, after V lost 5 bases and J lost 6 bases. The CDR3 DNA reads as TGTGCCAGCAGTCTAACCCTAGCGGGGCACGGCGAGCAGTACTTC. Protein sequence: CASSLTLAGHGEQYF.

This sequence joins TRBV6-6 and TRBJ2-1; 13 bases fit TRBD2. In germline, CDR1 is MNHNY, CDR2 SVGAGI (reference sequence). The CDR3 is 15 amino acids. Germline trimming cut 6 bases from V and 9 bases from J; bases unmatched to any gene: 8. The CDR3 DNA is TGTGCCAGCAGCCAAACTAGCGGGAGGGCCGGTGAGCAGTTCTTC. Encoded protein: CASSQTSGRAGEQFF.